This T cell receptor (beta chain) was observed in a study of T-cell memory formation after mild COVID-19 (dated by TCRdb to the early 2020s). Regarding the study in general: Most TCR sequence clusters were specific to one of the two donors. Longitudinal TCRalpha and TCRbeta repertoire sequencing tracked T-cell clones expanding and contracting after mild COVID-19 in two donors. Two young, previously healthy adult volunteers, one female and one male, were included in the cohort. Results and caveats for the whole study, not just this receptor: The study included only a couple of mild cases, and larger cohorts that include severe cases with pre-infection samples were judged to be necessary. The second-wave clones that peaked on day 37 were not confirmed to be SARS-CoV-2 specific. Contracting CD4+ clones turned up mainly in the CM and EM memory subsets, whereas EMRA was where CD8+ clones were enriched. Some responding clones were detected in pre-infection memory, which suggested that pre-existing cross-reactive memory T cells had joined the SARS-CoV-2 response. Clones contracting from day 15 to 85 had balanced CD4/CD8 phenotypes, while a second wave expanding from day 15 to 37 was biased towards CD4+.

From a lookup of the germline V gene, CDR1 and CDR2 are SGHTA and FQGNSA. Trimmed from V: 3 bases; trimmed from J: 5 bases; junction bases lacking a gene match: 3. The CDR3, from cysteine to phenylalanine, totals 14 residues. This entry keeps only the CDR3 DNA: 42 bases, framed from base 1. Comment on this clonotype: It has no known antigen specificity. Per-base quality was not reported, and no clone a single base away is much larger than it.

Ficoll-Paque density gradient centrifugation was the method used to isolate PBMCs. This sample was sequenced with an Illumina NovaSeq 6000. TCRalpha and TCRbeta cDNA libraries were built by 5'RACE with constant-segment primers, adding sample barcodes and unique molecular identifiers. RNA was extracted from every sample with Trizol reagent. Amplification of the libraries took two PCR steps, and the second step added a second sample barcode plus Illumina TruSeq adapters. Sequencing of the libraries was done on an Illumina NovaSeq, producing 2 x 150 bp paired-end reads. The study's own analysis went as follows. With migec v1.2.7, reads were demultiplexed and then collapsed into UMI-guided consensus sequences. Using mixcr v2.1.11, UMI consensuses were aligned to TRA and TRB V and J templates and then assembled into clonotypes. A clonotype was counted as expanded or contracted only if both edgeR and NoisET called the change significant, with noise models trained on biological replicates. For edgeR calls, the thresholds were a false discovery rate-adjusted p below 0.01 and a log2 fold-change of 1. PCA with hierarchical clustering of max-normalized trajectories of the 1000 most abundant clonotypes was used as exploratory dynamics analysis. The CD4 or CD8 phenotype of responding clones was assigned using the separately sequenced CD4+ and CD8+ repertoires. TCRdb reprocessed the public reads (quality trimming at Q25 with fastp, clone calling with MiXCR) and kept in-frame beta chains. Each entry merges the rows of one CDR3 protein and shows their most common DNA and genes. TCRdb's processing, not the study's, gives the V and J calls here. The sample contains 150,000 to 200,000 distinct CDR3 sequences, about 9.9% of them found a single time. The ten most abundant clones make up approximately 4% of the sample.

The sample comprised PBMCs or a T cell subset sorted from them (not recorded which). This TCR was sampled from a man aged 18 to 29 who had mild COVID-19 (a few samples of this study predate the infection). The sample titles of this study are shuffled in the database, so cell type and time point are left out; the donor was told from shared clones. Recombination linked TRBV7-2 to TRBJ2-4, with 8 bases in between that match TRBD1. The DNA sequence is given as TGTGCCAGCAGCTTGGACAGGGAAGAAAACATTCAGTACTTC. Its amino acids are CASSLDREENIQYF.